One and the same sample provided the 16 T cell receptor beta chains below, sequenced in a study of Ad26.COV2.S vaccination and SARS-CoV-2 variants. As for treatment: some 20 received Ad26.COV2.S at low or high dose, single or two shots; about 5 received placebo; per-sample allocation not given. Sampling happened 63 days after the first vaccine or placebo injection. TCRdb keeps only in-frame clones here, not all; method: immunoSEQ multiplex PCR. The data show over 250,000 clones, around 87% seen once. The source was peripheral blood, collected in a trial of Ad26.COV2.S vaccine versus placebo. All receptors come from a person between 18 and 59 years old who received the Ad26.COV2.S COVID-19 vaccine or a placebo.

The CDR3 loop reads CASSFSGKIYNEQFF. As DNA, the CDR3 is TGTGCCAGCAGTTTTAGCGGGAAGATATACAATGAGCAGTTCTTC. This chain uses TRBV27 with TRBJ2-1; TRBD2 matches at 8 bases. V lost 3 bases to trimming and J lost 4 bases; unmatched junction nucleotides: 5. CDR3 length equals 15 residues. Germline CDR1 MNHEY, CDR2 SMNVEV (reference sequence).

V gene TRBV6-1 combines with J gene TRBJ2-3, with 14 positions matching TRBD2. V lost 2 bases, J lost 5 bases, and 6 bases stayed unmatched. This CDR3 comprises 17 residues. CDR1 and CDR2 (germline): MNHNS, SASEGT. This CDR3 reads CASSEIRGLAGGDTQYF. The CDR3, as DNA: TGTGCCAGCAGTGAAATCCGAGGACTAGCGGGGGGAGATACGCAGTATTTT.

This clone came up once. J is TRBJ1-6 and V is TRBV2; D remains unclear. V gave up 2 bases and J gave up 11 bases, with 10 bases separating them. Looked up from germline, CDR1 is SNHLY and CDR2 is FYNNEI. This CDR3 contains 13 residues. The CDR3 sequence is CASSEWTGTPLHF. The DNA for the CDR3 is TGTGCCAGCAGTGAATGGACGGGGACACCCCTCCACTTT.

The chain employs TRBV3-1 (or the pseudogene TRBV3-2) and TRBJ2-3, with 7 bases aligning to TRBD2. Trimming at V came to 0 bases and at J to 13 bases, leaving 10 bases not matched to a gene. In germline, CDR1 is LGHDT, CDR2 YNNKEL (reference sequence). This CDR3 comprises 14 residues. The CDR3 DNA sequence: TGTGCCAGCAGCCAAGATGGGCGGGGGTCCACTGAGTATTTT. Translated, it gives CASSQDGRGSTEYF.

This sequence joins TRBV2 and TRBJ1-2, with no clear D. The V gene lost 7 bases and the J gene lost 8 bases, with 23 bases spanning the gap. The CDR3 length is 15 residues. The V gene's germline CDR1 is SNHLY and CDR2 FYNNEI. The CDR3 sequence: CASNPARGPNQGYTF. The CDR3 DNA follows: TGTGCCAGCAACCCTGCCCGTGGCCCCAACCAGGGCTACACCTTC.

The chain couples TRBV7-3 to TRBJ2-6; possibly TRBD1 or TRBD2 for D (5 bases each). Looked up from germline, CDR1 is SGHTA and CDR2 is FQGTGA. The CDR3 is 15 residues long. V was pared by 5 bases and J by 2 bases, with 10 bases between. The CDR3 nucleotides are TGTGCCAGCAGCCAGGGAGTAGCTGGGGCCAACGTCCTGACTTTC. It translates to CASSQGVAGANVLTF.

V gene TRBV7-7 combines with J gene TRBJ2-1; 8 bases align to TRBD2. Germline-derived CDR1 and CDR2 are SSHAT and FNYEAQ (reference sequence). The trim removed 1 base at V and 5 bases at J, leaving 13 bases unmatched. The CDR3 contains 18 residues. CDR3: CASSLGAWYREGHNEQFF. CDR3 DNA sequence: TGTGCCAGCAGCTTAGGCGCCTGGTACCGGGAGGGACACAATGAGCAGTTCTTC. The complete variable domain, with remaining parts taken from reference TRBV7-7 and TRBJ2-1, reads GAGVSQSPRYKVTKRGQDVTLRCDPISSHATLYWYQQALGQGPEFLTYFNYEAQPDKSGLPSDRFSAERPEGSISTLTIQRTEQRDSAMYRCASSLGAWYREGHNEQFFGPGTRLTVL.

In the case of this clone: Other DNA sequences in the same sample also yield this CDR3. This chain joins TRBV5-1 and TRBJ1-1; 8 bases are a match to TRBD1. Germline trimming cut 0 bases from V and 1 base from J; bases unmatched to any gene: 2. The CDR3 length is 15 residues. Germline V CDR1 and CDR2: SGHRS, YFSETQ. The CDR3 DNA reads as TGCGCCAGCAGCTTGGCGGGGACAGGGAACACTGAAGCTTTCTTT. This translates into CASSLAGTGNTEAFF.

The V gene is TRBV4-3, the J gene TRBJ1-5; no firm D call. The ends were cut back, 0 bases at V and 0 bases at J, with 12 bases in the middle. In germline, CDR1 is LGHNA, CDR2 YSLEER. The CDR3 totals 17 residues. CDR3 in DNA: TGCGCCAGCAGCCAAGATCTCAGCGGTAATAGCAATCAGCCCCAGCATTTT. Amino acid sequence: CASSQDLSGNSNQPQHF.

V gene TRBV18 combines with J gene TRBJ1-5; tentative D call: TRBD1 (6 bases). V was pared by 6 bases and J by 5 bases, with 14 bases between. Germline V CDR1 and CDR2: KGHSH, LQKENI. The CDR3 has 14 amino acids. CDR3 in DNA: TGTGCCAGCTCCCAACAGGGATTGGATCAGCCCCAGCATTTT. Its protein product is CASSQQGLDQPQHF.

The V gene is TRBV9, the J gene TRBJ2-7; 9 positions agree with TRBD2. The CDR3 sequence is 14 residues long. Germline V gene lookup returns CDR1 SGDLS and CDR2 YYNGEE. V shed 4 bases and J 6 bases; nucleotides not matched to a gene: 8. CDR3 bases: TGTGCCAGCAGCACCAAACGGACTAGCGCCGAGCAGTACTTC. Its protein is CASSTKRTSAEQYF. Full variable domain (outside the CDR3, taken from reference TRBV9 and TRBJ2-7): DSGVTQTPKHLITATGQRVTLRCSPRSGDLSVYWYQQSLDQGLQFLIQYYNGEERAKGNILERFSAQQFPDLHSELNLSSLELGDSALYFCASSTKRTSAEQYFGPGTRLTVT.

Here the CDR3 DNA reads TGTGCCAGCAGCTGGTGGACTAGCGGGGGCCAAGAGACCCAGTACTTC. Its protein is CASSWWTSGGQETQYF. This chain connects TRBV11-1 to TRBJ2-5; 13 bases align to TRBD2. V gave up 4 bases and J gave up 1 base; unmatched junction bases: 3. The CDR3 sequence is 16 residues long. In germline, CDR1 is SGHAT, CDR2 FQDESV (reference sequence).

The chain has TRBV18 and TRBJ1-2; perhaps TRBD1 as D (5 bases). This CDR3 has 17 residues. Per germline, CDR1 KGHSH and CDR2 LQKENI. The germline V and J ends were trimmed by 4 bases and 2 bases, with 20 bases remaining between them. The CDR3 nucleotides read TGTGCCAGCTCACTTATGGGACCCCCGGGACCCAACTATGGCTACACCTTC. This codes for CASSLMGPPGPNYGYTF.

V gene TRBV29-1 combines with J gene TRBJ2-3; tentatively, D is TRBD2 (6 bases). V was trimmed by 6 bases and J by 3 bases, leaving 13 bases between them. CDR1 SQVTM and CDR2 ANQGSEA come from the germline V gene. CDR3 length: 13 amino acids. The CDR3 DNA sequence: TGCAGCGTCCGACTAGGGATAACAGATACGCAGTATTTT. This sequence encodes CSVRLGITDTQYF.

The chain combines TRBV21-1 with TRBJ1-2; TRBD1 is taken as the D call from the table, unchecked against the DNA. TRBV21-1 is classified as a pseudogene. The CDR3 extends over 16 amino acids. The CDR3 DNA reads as TGTGCCAGCAGCCCAACAGGACAGGGGCTGTTGGGTGGCTACACCTTC. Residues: CASSPTGQGLLGGYTF.

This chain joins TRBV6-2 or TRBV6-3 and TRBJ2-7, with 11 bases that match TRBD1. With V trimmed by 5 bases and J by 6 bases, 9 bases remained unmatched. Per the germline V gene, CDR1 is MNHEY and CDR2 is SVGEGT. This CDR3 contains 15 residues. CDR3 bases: TGTGCCAGCAGTACTAGGGACAGGGGGGATTCCGAGCAGTACTTC. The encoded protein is CASSTRDRGDSEQYF.